This record concerns one TCR beta chain sequence. The specificity of this receptor is unknown. Base quality data are lacking; no much larger clone is found one base away. This sample stems from a study of cytomegalovirus exposure and HLA in healthy donors (dated 2017 in TCRdb). The study in broad terms: According to an earlier analysis of around 600 of the donors, about 179 million T cells yielded 95 million to 140 million unique TCR beta sequences and approximately 300 Gb of sequence data. About five DR-DQ haplotypes were handled as single units for association and clustering, since linkage in the cohort was strong. A separate validation cohort of approximately 120 different subjects was used in addition to the approximately 700-subject first cohort. The genetic ancestry cluster associated with self-reported Caucasian donors included around four fifths of the roughly 380 genotyped donors. Typing coverage varied by locus: about 620-630 donors for A, B, C, DRB1 and DQB1; roughly 500 for DQA1; 600 to 610 for DPA1; more than 450 for DPB1. A later genetic analysis took genome-wide SNP genotypes for about 55% of the 666 donors and used that subset as a discovery cohort. The study used immunosequencing to profile the T cell repertoires of 666 subjects and linked those repertoires to cytomegalovirus serostatus. The study combined high-throughput TCR immunosequencing, statistical association of individual TCRs with disease status, and machine learning to predict cytomegalovirus infection status. To study patterns of TCR occurrence, a later analysis re-analyzed previously published TCR beta repertoires from 600 to 750 donors and added high-resolution HLA genotyping. All discovery cohort repertoires had been generated on a single sequencing platform. Around 320 gigabases of sequencing data and tens of millions of unique TCR sequences were included in an early release covering about 700 HLA-typed donors. Donor age, sex, ethnicity and CMV serostatus were collected together with the repertoire data. The later analysis used no new phenotypic data to find candidate immune exposures, relying instead on TCR beta sequences and their occurrence across donors. HLA typing included class I and class II loci at four-digit resolution. The study aimed to test whether signatures of past pathogen exposure could be identified by cataloging public T cell receptors. Across some 400 genotyped donors of the cohort, an average of about 240,000 unique TCR beta nucleotide sequences per donor were sequenced, and approximately 17% of those sequences were non-productive. To decide whether each TCR beta V gene segment behaved as functional or pseudogenic, an earlier analysis of several hundred of the donors relied on high-throughput TCR beta sequencing.

Overall study outcomes, separate from this receptor: Because the 87-base-pair reads could not distinguish some IMGT-functional V segments, including TRBV6-2 and TRBV6-3, those segments were excluded. In an earlier analysis of some 550 of the donors, most TCR beta V segments were observed in productive rearrangements about 87% or about 30% of the time, broadly matching IMGT annotations. Because HLA typing was missing for some donors at each locus, association tests included only the typed subset. Several of the top co-occurrence clusters appeared to be linked to parvovirus B19, influenza, CMV and Epstein-Barr virus, according to a later analysis. Assigning TCR associations to individual alleles was difficult when HLA alleles, especially DR and DQ, strongly co-occurred. A cluster of highly shared sequence variants was judged likely to represent a technical artifact of the sequencing pipeline. Because counts were too low, approximately 15 rarely observed V segments, including chromosome 9 orphons, were excluded from the earlier analysis of roughly 580 of the donors. According to a later analysis, most CMV-associated TCR beta chains appeared to be HLA-restricted, and the HLA associations seemed to be driven largely by CMV exposure. Linkage disequilibrium might explain the correlated functional status among segregating V segments, but an unknown experimental factor could not be excluded. The study gave a list of 150 to 200 TCR beta chains associated with cytomegalovirus. The authors suggested that the approach could potentially be generalized to other disease states and immunological phenotypes. The only immune exposure information available for the cohort was CMV serostatus. A further reported finding was that TCR beta sequences accurately predicted the HLA-A and HLA-B alleles for most subjects in the first cohort. V-gene and J-gene trimming of TCR beta chains was associated with a missense DCLRE1C variant in a later genetic analysis, and the association was replicated in an independent cohort. Only TCR beta chains were sequenced in this cohort, and the absence of alpha or paired-chain data limited detectable features. Three of the identified cytomegalovirus-associated TCR beta chains were confirmed in vitro to be specific for cytomegalovirus antigens. The presence/absence analyses assumed that sequencing depth was roughly uniform across donors, and that assumption may not be true. A later analysis associated 17,000 or so TCR beta sequences with specific HLA alleles at a false discovery rate of 0.05. A later analysis found that TCR association rates varied across HLA loci, with DRB1 alleles showing the most associated TCRs and HLA-C alleles the fewest. The classifier was reported to diagnose cytomegalovirus status with high specificity and sensitivity in both the original and validation cohorts. In a later genetic analysis, fewer N-insertions in productive TCRs were reported among donors in an Asian-associated ancestry cluster than the roughly 640-donor mean. In a later analysis, HLA-associated TCR beta chains showed more clonal expansion and lower generation probabilities than non-associated chains that were equally common. Most TCR sequences were observed very rarely across donors, whereas some public TCRs were present in many individuals.

The cohort consisted of some 730 healthy bone marrow donors. Cohort members were all nominally healthy when sampled, although unrecorded immune exposures were likely present. The donor was CMV seronegative and belonged to the group of over 350 seronegative cohort members. Each donor provided a peripheral blood sample, and peripheral blood mononuclear cells were used for TCR beta sequencing. Genomic DNA was extracted from the blood cell samples with the Qiagen DNeasy Blood Extraction Kit. The germline V gene sets CDR1 to MNHEY and CDR2 to SVGAGI. Ends trimmed: V by 4 bases, J by 9 bases; bases unmatched to a gene: 11. The CDR3, cysteine through phenylalanine, is 15 amino acids long. CDR3 DNA only is kept here, 45 bases in frame from base 1. The library was obtained by the immunoSEQ multiplex PCR assay. A mixture of 60 forward primers for TCR Vbeta segments and 13 reverse primers for TCR Jbeta segments was used in the multiplex PCR. The CDR3 region of rearranged TCR beta genes was amplified from genomic DNA by a multiplex PCR assay. The amplified TCR beta libraries were sequenced on the Illumina HiSeq System as 87-base-pair reads. The paper's processing steps were these. A later analysis counted approximately 84 million unique TCR beta chains across the 600 to 850 repertoires, and roughly 10 million of these chains were shared by at least two donors. A nearest-neighbor algorithm error-corrected the raw reads and collapsed the reads into unique sequences, merging closely related sequences to remove PCR and sequencing errors. CDR3 sequences were aligned to IMGT reference sequences to assign V, D and J gene segments. For a sequence to be retained, a match of at least six nucleotides was required to both a V gene segment and a J gene segment. Rearrangements were classified as productive when the CDR3 lacked stop codons and remained in frame with V and J, and all other rearrangements were classified as non-productive. Following IMGT convention, CDR3 was defined as the stretch from the second conserved V-encoded cysteine to the conserved J-encoded phenylalanine. The earlier analysis of about 560 of the donors excluded any sequence lacking an unambiguous match to a single V gene segment. An earlier analysis of several hundred of the donors called V segments functional above 56.7% productive rearrangements and segregating when the between-donor standard deviation exceeded 5%. A statistical classification framework was built to diagnose cytomegalovirus status from the catalog of TCR beta chain sequences. V and J gene assignment, in a later analysis, came from comparing TCR nucleotide sequences with IMGT/GENE-DB human TR gene sequences. A later analysis assigned CDR3 sequences and most-parsimonious VDJ recombination scenarios with the TCRdist pipeline. In a later analysis, each TCR beta chain was defined by its CDR3 amino acid sequence together with its V-gene family, and reads lacking a unique V-gene family were excluded. A later analysis removed nearly 600 highly shared, low-generation-probability nucleotide sequences to deal with suspected cross-contamination and a sequencing artifact. For each public chain, a later analysis derived a clonal expansion index from normalized ranks of inferred template counts within each repertoire. Generation probabilities in a later analysis came from a VDJ recombination model fitted to out-of-frame rearrangements, and those results were checked against IGoR. A later analysis scored TCR-TCR, TCR-HLA and TCR-CMV co-occurrence with hypergeometric tests, applying a repertoire-size bias correction to TCR pairs. To estimate false discovery rates, a later analysis permuted the HLA or CMV assignments 20 times. In a later analysis, co-occurring TCRs were grouped with DBSCAN, and TCRdist sequence similarity was added when clustering was performed within HLA-allele-positive subsets. Repertoires with fewer than 30,000 or more than 120,000 public chains were left out of co-occurrence clustering, as were five repertoires with anomalous nucleotide sharing. TCRdb provides this immuneACCESS table in a form limited to in-frame rearrangements. Some clones are lacking; in checked studies, under half of them reflect an unresolved V gene, and why the rest are absent is not known. The V and J calls and the clone size are those of that table, but D and trimming were determined from the DNA. The sample records around 210,000 clones, about 85% of which are singletons. The ten largest clones capture roughly 0.22% of the sample.

This receptor was taken from a girl aged 2 to 9 in good health and CMV-seronegative. The sequenced sample consisted of PBMCs. The rearranged chain carries TRBV6-5 and TRBJ2-5; 10 junctional bases match TRBD2. The CDR3 reads as follows: CASSSVSGGVGAQYF. Read as DNA, the sequence is TGTGCCAGCAGTTCGGTCAGCGGGGGGGTCGGGGCCCAGTACTTC.